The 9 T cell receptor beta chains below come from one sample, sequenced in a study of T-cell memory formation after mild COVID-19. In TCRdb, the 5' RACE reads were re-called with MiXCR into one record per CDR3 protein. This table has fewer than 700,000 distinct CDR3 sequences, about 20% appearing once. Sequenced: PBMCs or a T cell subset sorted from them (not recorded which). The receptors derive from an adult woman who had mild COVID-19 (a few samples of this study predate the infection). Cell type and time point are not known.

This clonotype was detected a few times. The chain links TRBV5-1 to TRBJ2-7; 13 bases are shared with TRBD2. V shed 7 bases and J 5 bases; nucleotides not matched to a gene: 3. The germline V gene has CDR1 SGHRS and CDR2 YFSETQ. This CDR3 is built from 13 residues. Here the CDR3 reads CASGLAGENEQYF. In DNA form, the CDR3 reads TGCGCCAGCGGACTAGCGGGAGAGAACGAGCAGTACTTC.

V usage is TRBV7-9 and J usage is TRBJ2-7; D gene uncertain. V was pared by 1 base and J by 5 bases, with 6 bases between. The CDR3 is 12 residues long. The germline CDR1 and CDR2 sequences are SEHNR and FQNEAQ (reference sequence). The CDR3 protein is CASSLVPNEQYF. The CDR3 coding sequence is TGTGCCAGCAGCTTAGTTCCCAACGAGCAGTACTTC.

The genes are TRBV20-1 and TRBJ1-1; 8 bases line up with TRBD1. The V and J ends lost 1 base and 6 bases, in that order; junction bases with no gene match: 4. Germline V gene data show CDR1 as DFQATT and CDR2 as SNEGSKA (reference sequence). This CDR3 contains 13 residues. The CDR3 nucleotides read TGCAGTGCTAGAGCCAGGGGGCACGCTGAAGCTTTCTTT. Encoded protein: CSARARGHAEAFF.

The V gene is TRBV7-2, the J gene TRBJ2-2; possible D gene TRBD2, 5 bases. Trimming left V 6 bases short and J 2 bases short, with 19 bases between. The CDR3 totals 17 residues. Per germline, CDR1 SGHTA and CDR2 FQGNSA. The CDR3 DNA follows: TGTGCCAGCAGTCGATACGGGTCTAGCCCTAACACCGGGGAGCTGTTTTTT. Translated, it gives CASSRYGSSPNTGELFF.

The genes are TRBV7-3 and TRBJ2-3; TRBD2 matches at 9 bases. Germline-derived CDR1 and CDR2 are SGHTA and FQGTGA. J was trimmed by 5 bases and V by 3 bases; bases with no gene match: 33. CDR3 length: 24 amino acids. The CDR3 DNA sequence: TGTGCCAGCAGCTTTACGACCCCCCGGGACGCGGGGGCGGCTAGCGGGACGGCACGAGATACGCAGTATTTT. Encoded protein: CASSFTTPRDAGAASGTARDTQYF.

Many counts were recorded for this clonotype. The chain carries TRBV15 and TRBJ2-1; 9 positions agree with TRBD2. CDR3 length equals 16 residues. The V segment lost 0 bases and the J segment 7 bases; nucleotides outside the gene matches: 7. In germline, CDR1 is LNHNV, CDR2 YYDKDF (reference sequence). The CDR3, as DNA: TGTGCCACCAGCAGAGAGCGGGAGGGCCTCCATAATGAGCAGTTCTTC. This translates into CATSREREGLHNEQFF. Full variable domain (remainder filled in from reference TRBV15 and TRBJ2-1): DAMVIQNPRYQVTQFGKPVTLSCSQTLNHNVMYWYQQKSSQAPKLLFHYYDKDFNNEADTPDNFQSRRPNTSFCFLDIRSPGLGDTAMYLCATSREREGLHNEQFFGPGTRLTVL.

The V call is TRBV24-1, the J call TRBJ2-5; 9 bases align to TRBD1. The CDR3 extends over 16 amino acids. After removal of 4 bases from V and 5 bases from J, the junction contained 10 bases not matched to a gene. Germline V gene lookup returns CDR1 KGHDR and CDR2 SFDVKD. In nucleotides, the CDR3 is TGTGCCACCAGTGACACCGGGACAGGGACGGTTGAGACCCAGTACTTC. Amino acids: CATSDTGTGTVETQYF.

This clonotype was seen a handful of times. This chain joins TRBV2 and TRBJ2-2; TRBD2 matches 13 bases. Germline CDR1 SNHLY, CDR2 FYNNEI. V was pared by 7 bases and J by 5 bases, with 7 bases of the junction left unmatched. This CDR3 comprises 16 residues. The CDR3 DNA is TGTGCCAGCACCGGGACTAGCGGGACAAATACCGGGGAGCTGTTTTTT. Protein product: CASTGTSGTNTGELFF.

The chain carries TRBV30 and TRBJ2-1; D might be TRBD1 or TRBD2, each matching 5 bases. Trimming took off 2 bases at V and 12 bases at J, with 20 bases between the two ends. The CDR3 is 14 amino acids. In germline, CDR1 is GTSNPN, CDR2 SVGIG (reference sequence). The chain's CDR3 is CAWSSTGTGSWQFF. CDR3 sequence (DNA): TGTGCCTGGAGTAGCACCGGGACGGGGAGTTGGCAGTTCTTC.